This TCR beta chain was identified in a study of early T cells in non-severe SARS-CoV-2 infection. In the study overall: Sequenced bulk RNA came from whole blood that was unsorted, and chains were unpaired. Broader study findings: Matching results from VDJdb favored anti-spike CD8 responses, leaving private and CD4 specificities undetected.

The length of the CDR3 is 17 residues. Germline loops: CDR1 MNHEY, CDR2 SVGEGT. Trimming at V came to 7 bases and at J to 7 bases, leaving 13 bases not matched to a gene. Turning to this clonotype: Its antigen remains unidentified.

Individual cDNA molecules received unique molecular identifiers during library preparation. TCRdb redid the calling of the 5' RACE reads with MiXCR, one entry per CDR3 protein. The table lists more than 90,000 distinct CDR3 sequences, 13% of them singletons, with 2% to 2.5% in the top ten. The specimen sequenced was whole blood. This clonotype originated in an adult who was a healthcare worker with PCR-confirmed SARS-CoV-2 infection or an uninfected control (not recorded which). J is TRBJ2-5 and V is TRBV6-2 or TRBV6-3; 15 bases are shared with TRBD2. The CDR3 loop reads CASTGTSGGPKVGTQYF. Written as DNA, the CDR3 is TGTGCCAGCACCGGGACTAGCGGGGGGCCAAAAGTAGGGACCCAGTACTTC.